What follows are 26 T cell receptor beta chains derived from one specimen sequenced in a study of early T cells in non-severe SARS-CoV-2 infection. A single record per CDR3 protein comes from TCRdb applying MiXCR to the 5' RACE reads. The repertoire holds about 98,000 distinct CDR3 sequences, with 13% to 15% as singletons. The source material was whole blood. The receptors were gathered from an adult who was a healthcare worker with PCR-confirmed SARS-CoV-2 infection or an uninfected control (not recorded which).

The V gene is TRBV6-5, the J gene TRBJ2-7; D gene uncertain. The CDR3 is 12 residues long. The V gene's germline CDR1 is MNHEY and CDR2 SVGAGI. The V gene lost 2 bases and the J gene lost 5 bases, with 7 bases spanning the gap. In DNA, the CDR3 is TGTGCCAGCAGTTACAGACCAGACGAGCAGTACTTC. Its translation is CASSYRPDEQYF.

Only a few counts were recorded for this clonotype. The V gene is TRBV10-3, the J gene TRBJ1-2; no firm D call. This CDR3 spans 16 amino acids. Germline loops: CDR1 ENHRY, CDR2 SYGVKD. Trimming stripped 3 bases from V and 0 bases from J, with 14 bases between. The CDR3 nucleotides read TGTGCCATCAGTGAAAAGGAGGCCAGTGCTAACTATGGCTACACCTTC. It codes for CAISEKEASANYGYTF.

This clonotype was picked up a small number of times. V usage is TRBV7-9 and J usage is TRBJ2-1; TRBD1 agrees at 8 bases. Germline V gives CDR1 SEHNR, CDR2 FQNEAQ (reference sequence). The CDR3 runs to 16 residues. Germline trimming cut 3 bases from V and 3 bases from J; bases unmatched to any gene: 7. The CDR3: CASSFPDRGDYNEQFF. The CDR3 DNA reads as TGTGCCAGCAGCTTCCCTGACAGGGGAGACTACAATGAGCAGTTCTTC.

There are a few counts of this clonotype. The gene calls are TRBV7-6 and TRBJ1-1; 8 bases agree with TRBD1. Germline V gives CDR1 SGHVS, CDR2 FNYEAQ. The CDR3 spans 16 residues. The junction had 12 bases not matched to a gene; V was cut back by 5 bases and J by 4 bases. The DNA for the CDR3 is TGTGCCAGCAGCCCACCGACAGGGGAGGTGATCACTGAAGCTTTCTTT. Translating gives CASSPPTGEVITEAFF.

The sample holds many counts of this clonotype. The V call is TRBV11-2, the J call TRBJ2-2; 8 bases align to TRBD1. The V gene's germline CDR1 is SGHAT and CDR2 FQNNGV. With 5 bases clipped from V and 4 bases from J, the junction kept 6 bases outside the gene matches. The CDR3 is 15 residues long. The CDR3: CASSPVQGGTGELFF. The CDR3 coding sequence is TGTGCCAGCAGCCCCGTACAGGGGGGCACCGGGGAGCTGTTTTTT.

Points on this clonotype: A junction boundary mismatches the germline segment, possibly from a read error. The J gene is TRBJ2-1, the V gene TRBV7-9; D possibly corresponds to TRBD1 (7 bases). The V gene's germline CDR1 is SEHNR and CDR2 FQNEAQ (reference sequence). The CDR3 runs to 16 residues. CDR3 nucleotides: TGTGTCAGCAGGGGGTTCGGGAGCGGCGACTACAATGAGCAGTTCTTC. Protein product: CVSRGFGSGDYNEQFF.

The rearrangement links TRBV28 to TRBJ1-1; the D gene is possibly TRBD1 (5 bases). This CDR3 region has 15 residues. Germline CDR1 MDHEN, CDR2 SYDVKM. V was pared by 4 bases and J by 1 base, with 13 bases between. The CDR3 loop reads CASSSPSGRNTEAFF. Here the CDR3 DNA reads TGTGCCAGCAGTTCGCCTTCAGGGAGGAACACTGAAGCTTTCTTT. Supplemented by reference TRBV28 and TRBJ1-1, the full variable domain reads DVKVTQSSRYLVKRTGEKVFLECVQDMDHENMFWYRQDPGLGLRLIYFSYDVKMKEKGDIPEGYSVSREKKERFSLILESASTNQTSMYLCASSSPSGRNTEAFFGQGTRLTVV.

This clonotype was detected a few times. This chain links TRBV2 with TRBJ2-2; 11 bases line up with TRBD2. V shed 2 bases and J 0 bases; nucleotides not matched to a gene: 11. The germline gives CDR1 SNHLY, CDR2 FYNNEI. This CDR3 contains 20 residues. CDR3 region: CASSEPSASGRPPNTGELFF. The CDR3 DNA sequence: TGTGCCAGCAGTGAACCCTCGGCTAGCGGGAGGCCGCCGAACACCGGGGAGCTGTTTTTT.

This clonotype appeared a few times. This chain uses TRBV20-1 with TRBJ2-1; 9 bases are a match to TRBD2. V lost 5 bases and J lost 8; bases outside the gene matches: 13. Germline CDR1 is DFQATT and CDR2 is SNEGSKA (reference sequence). The CDR3 contains 15 residues. CDR3 DNA: TGCAGTGCTGCTCGGGTCGGACTAGCGTCCGATGAGCAGTTCTTC. As protein: CSAARVGLASDEQFF.

This clonotype was recorded many times. The gene calls are TRBV24-1 and TRBJ2-1; 9 bases map to TRBD2. J gave up 5 bases and V 5 bases, and 9 bases lay outside the gene matches. The CDR3 covers 16 residues. Germline V CDR1 and CDR2: KGHDR, SFDVKD. This chain's CDR3 is CATSALTSGGHNEQFF. CDR3 in DNA: TGTGCCACCAGTGCTCTGACTAGCGGAGGCCACAATGAGCAGTTCTTC.

V gene TRBV11-3 combines with J gene TRBJ2-3, with 13 bases aligning to TRBD2. J lost 2 bases, V lost 5 bases, and 13 bases had no gene match. Germline V gives CDR1 SGHNT, CDR2 YENEEA. The CDR3 runs 19 residues. CDR3 coding DNA: TGTGCCAGCAGCACCCCGGGACTAGCGGGACCAGGAGCCACAGATACGCAGTATTTT. Translated, it gives CASSTPGLAGPGATDTQYF. Based on the CDR3 plus reference TRBV11-3 and TRBJ2-3, the full variable domain is EAGVVQSPRYKIIEKKQPVAFWCNPISGHNTLYWYLQNLGQGPELLIRYENEEAVDDSQLPKDRFSAERLKGVDSTLKIQPAELGDSAVYLCASSTPGLAGPGATDTQYFGPGTRLTVL.

This rearrangement joins TRBV7-3 to TRBJ2-1; the D gene is possibly TRBD2 (6 bases). CDR1 and CDR2 (germline): SGHTA, FQGTGA. The V and J ends lost 1 base and 0 bases respectively, with 13 bases between them. The CDR3 runs 17 residues. The CDR3 DNA is TGTGCCAGCAGCTTAAGGGTCGGGGGTTACTCCTACAATGAGCAGTTCTTC. Encoded protein: CASSLRVGGYSYNEQFF. Variable domain in full (rest from reference TRBV7-3 and TRBJ2-1): GAGVSQTPSNKVTEKGKYVELRCDPISGHTALYWYRQSLGQGPEFLIYFQGTGAADDSGLPNDRFFAVRPEGSVSTLKIQRTERGDSAVYLCASSLRVGGYSYNEQFFGPGTRLTVL.

The genes are TRBV30 and TRBJ1-1; tentatively, D is TRBD1 (5 bases). The CDR3 is 11 residues long. With 5 bases removed from V and 1 base from J, the gap between germline ends came to 5 bases. Looked up from germline, CDR1 is GTSNPN and CDR2 is SVGIG (reference sequence). The CDR3 spells CAWQGNTEAFF. CDR3 coding DNA: TGTGCCTGGCAGGGGAACACTGAAGCTTTCTTT.

The V and J genes are TRBV6-1 and TRBJ2-5, with D possibly TRBD1 on 6 matching bases. Trimming stripped 2 bases from V and 4 bases from J, with 11 bases between. CDR3 length equals 14 residues. The germline gives CDR1 MNHNS, CDR2 SASEGT. The CDR3 region has the DNA TGTGCCAGCAGTGAAAACAGGGTTGGAGAGACCCAGTACTTC. This codes for CASSENRVGETQYF.

This clonotype was counted ten times or more. The chain employs TRBV6-6 and TRBJ2-3, with a tentative D call TRBD1 (5 bases). V lost 6 bases and J 4 bases, leaving 14 bases between the germline ends. Germline V gene lookup returns CDR1 MNHNY and CDR2 SVGAGI (reference sequence). The CDR3 is 14 residues long. The CDR3 coding sequence is TGTGCCAGCAGCCCGACAGTAGGAGCAGATACGCAGTATTTT. It yields the protein CASSPTVGADTQYF.

The table lists this clonotype with a few counts. The chain has TRBV6-2 or TRBV6-3 and TRBJ2-1; a weak D match, TRBD2 (6 bases). V lost 5 bases to trimming and J lost 0 bases, with 14 bases between them. The germline V gene encodes CDR1 MNHEY and CDR2 SVGEGT. The CDR3 totals 16 residues. CDR3 nucleotides: TGTGCCAGCAGTCGTATAGCGGACCACTCCTACAATGAGCAGTTCTTC. Protein: CASSRIADHSYNEQFF.

This rearrangement joins TRBV20-1 to TRBJ2-4, with 10 bases matching TRBD2. CDR3 length equals 18 residues. The V gene end was trimmed by 0 bases and the J gene end by 0 bases; junction bases not matched to a gene: 8. Germline CDR1 reads DFQATT; CDR2 reads SNEGSKA (reference sequence). The CDR3 nucleotides read TGCAGTGCTAGAGATGAGTCTAGCGGGGGCCTAGCCAAAAACATTCAGTACTTC. Protein product: CSARDESSGGLAKNIQYF.

This clonotype was seen only a few times. The J gene is TRBJ1-2, the V gene TRBV14; D unclear. The CDR3 loop spans 13 amino acids. CDR1 SGHDN and CDR2 FVKESK come from the germline V gene. V lost 4 bases, J lost 4 bases, and 10 bases lay in between. The DNA of the CDR3 is TGTGCCAGCAGCCCTCTGGCGGGCTATGGCTACACCTTC. This sequence encodes CASSPLAGYGYTF.

In its sample, this clonotype was seen a few times. The V call is TRBV6-5, the J call TRBJ1-1, with 7 bases aligning to TRBD1. The V segment lost 5 bases and the J segment 6 bases; nucleotides outside the gene matches: 9. Germline CDR1 MNHEY, CDR2 SVGAGI. This CDR3 is 14 amino acids long. CDR3 DNA sequence: TGTGCCAGCAGTGACAGGGATCGTTACGCTGAAGCTTTCTTT. Translation gives CASSDRDRYAEAFF.

The chain employs TRBV27 and TRBJ2-5; D tentatively reads TRBD1 or TRBD2 (5 bases each). V was cut by 7 bases and J by 0 bases, with 6 bases left in between. CDR1 and CDR2 (germline): MNHEY, SMNVEV (reference sequence). The CDR3 contains 12 residues. The CDR3 loop is CASMGDQETQYF. The CDR3 DNA sequence: TGTGCCAGCATGGGGGACCAAGAGACCCAGTACTTC.

This clonotype was seen a handful of times. The rearrangement joins TRBV4-1 to TRBJ1-5; possibly TRBD1 for D (6 bases). Germline CDR1 reads MGHRA; CDR2 reads YSYEKL. The CDR3 consists of 17 residues. The V and J ends lost 5 bases and 0 bases respectively, with 17 bases between them. The CDR3 loop reads CASSYRSGATSNQPQHF. The CDR3 coding sequence is TGCGCCAGCAGCTATCGATCAGGGGCGACTAGCAATCAGCCCCAGCATTTT.

This clonotype turned up a few times. J is TRBJ2-2 and V is TRBV7-3, with 12 bases identical to TRBD2. The CDR3 is 16 amino acids. CDR1 SGHTA and CDR2 FQGTGA come from the germline V gene. After removal of 5 bases from V and 3 bases from J, the junction contained 4 bases not matched to a gene. Here the CDR3 reads CASSPTSGSYTGELFF. The CDR3 region has the DNA TGTGCCAGCAGCCCGACTAGCGGGAGTTACACCGGGGAGCTGTTTTTT. The full variable domain, its missing parts supplied by reference TRBV7-3 and TRBJ2-2, is GAGVSQTPSNKVTEKGKYVELRCDPISGHTALYWYRQSLGQGPEFLIYFQGTGAADDSGLPNDRFFAVRPEGSVSTLKIQRTERGDSAVYLCASSPTSGSYTGELFFGEGSRLTVL.

In its sample, this clonotype was seen a few times. This chain connects TRBV28 to TRBJ2-1, with D possibly TRBD1 on 5 matching bases. The V and J ends lost 7 bases and 4 bases respectively, with 8 bases between them. Per germline, CDR1 MDHEN and CDR2 SYDVKM. This CDR3 spans 12 amino acids. This chain's CDR3 is CASTGQYNEQFF. The CDR3 DNA sequence: TGTGCCAGCACCGGACAATACAATGAGCAGTTCTTC.

This clonotype showed up many times. CDR3 sequence: CSVGDRDYGYTF. The CDR3 DNA reads TGCAGCGTTGGCGACAGGGACTATGGCTACACCTTC. The V gene is TRBV29-1, the J gene TRBJ1-2, with 7 nucleotides matching TRBD1. The length of the CDR3 is 12 residues. Germline CDR1 is SQVTM and CDR2 is ANQGSEA. Unmatched junction bases numbered 2, after V lost 4 bases and J lost 3 bases.

V is TRBV29-1 and J is TRBJ2-7, with D uncertain. Trimming took off 5 bases at V and 7 bases at J, with 15 bases between the two ends. The CDR3 sequence is 12 residues long. Germline V gene sequence: CDR1 SQVTM, CDR2 ANQGSEA. CDR3 DNA: TGCAGCGTTTCGACTCCTTCGGGTGAGCAGTACTTC. Protein: CSVSTPSGEQYF.

The chain recombines TRBV29-1 with TRBJ2-1, with no clear D. Trimming left V 8 bases short and J 15 bases short, with 11 bases between. The CDR3 has 8 amino acids. CDR1 SQVTM and CDR2 ANQGSEA come from the germline V gene. The CDR3, as DNA: TGCAGCTCTGGGGATGGGTTCTTC. It specifies CSSGDGFF.